This T cell receptor beta chain was recorded in a study of Ad26.COV2.S vaccination and SARS-CoV-2 variants. Treatment specified: 15 to 20 received Ad26.COV2.S at low or high dose, single or two shots; a few received placebo; per-sample allocation not given. The investigators took samples on day 63 after the first vaccine or placebo injection. Repertoires were generated with immunoSEQ multiplex PCR, while TCRdb's copy carries only in-frame clones and drops some. The repertoire holds about 390,000 clones, with approximately 86% as singletons. This CDR3 region has 15 residues. V lost 0 bases and J 1 base, leaving 10 bases between the germline ends. Germline V lookup: CDR1 LNHNV, CDR2 YYDKDF (reference sequence).

Sequencing was performed on peripheral blood, taken in a trial of Ad26.COV2.S vaccine versus placebo. The rearrangement joins TRBV15 to TRBJ2-7; D uncertain. This receptor was obtained from a person aged 18-65 years who received the Ad26.COV2.S COVID-19 vaccine or a placebo. Written as DNA, the CDR3 is TGTGCCACCAGCAGAGATCGAGCGCGATCCTACGAGCAGTACTTC. It is translated as CATSRDRARSYEQYF.